Sequencing of this T cell receptor beta chain was carried out in a study of blood T cell repertoires in COVID-19. Study at large: From the United States, Italy and Spain came samples of acute and convalescent COVID-19.

The CDR3 has 16 residues. Germline CDR1 MDHEN, CDR2 SYDVKM. V shed 5 bases, J shed 4 bases, and the junction held 9 bases outside the gene matches. Methods used by the authors: Cell counts per sample came from amplifying reference gene primers. The table came from immunoSEQ multiplex PCR; TCRdb's copy has only in-frame clones and leaves some out. D and trimming were read from the DNA, whereas the V and J calls and clone size are those reported in that table. The repertoire holds roughly 410,000 clones, over 75% seen once, with around 1.5% in the top ten. The receptor's source is a woman between 35 and 50 years old with COVID-19, enrolled during active disease. Sequences were obtained from peripheral blood. This chain uses TRBV28 with TRBJ1-5; 9 positions agree with TRBD1. CDR3 sequence: CASSKRGTGQNQPQHF. CDR3 bases: TGTGCCAGCAGTAAACGAGGGACAGGGCAGAATCAGCCCCAGCATTTT. Together with reference TRBV28 and TRBJ1-5, the CDR3 gives the full variable domain: DVKVTQSSRYLVKRTGEKVFLECVQDMDHENMFWYRQDPGLGLRLIYFSYDVKMKEKGDIPEGYSVSREKKERFSLILESASTNQTSMYLCASSKRGTGQNQPQHFGDGTRLSIL.